This entry lists 6 T cell receptor beta chains sequenced from one sample in a study of shared clonotypes between healthy human individuals. The repertoire was sequenced with immunoSEQ multiplex PCR; TCRdb's copy has only in-frame clones and lacks some. The sample comprises over 1.4 million clones, roughly 96% of which are singletons, and approximately 1% rests with the top ten. Sample: naive CD4+ T cells sorted from blood. Subset indicated: CD45RA+ positively selected. These receptors were obtained from a man aged 30-40 years in good health.

Worth noting for this clone: This specimen includes other DNA sequences encoding the same CDR3. This chain links TRBV6-1 with TRBJ2-7; D tentatively reads TRBD1 or TRBD2 (5 bases each). The germline V and J ends were trimmed by 0 bases and 2 bases, with 5 bases remaining between them. Germline lookup yields CDR1 MNHNS and CDR2 SASEGT. The CDR3 has 13 amino acids. The CDR3 region is CASSEAGPYEQYF. CDR3 in DNA: TGTGCCAGCAGTGAAGCGGGACCCTACGAGCAGTACTTC.

V is TRBV7-8 and J is TRBJ1-3; D gene uncertain. The length of the CDR3 is 14 residues. V dropped 2 bases and J dropped 2 bases, with 7 bases sitting between them. Germline V gene lookup returns CDR1 SGHVS and CDR2 FQNEAQ. The CDR3 protein is CASSLMRTGNTIYF. The CDR3 DNA reads TGTGCCAGCAGCTTAATGAGGACTGGAAACACCATATATTTT.

This rearrangement joins TRBV15 to TRBJ2-7; no firm D call. This CDR3 comprises 16 residues. Germline-derived CDR1 and CDR2 are LNHNV and YYDKDF (reference sequence). Trimming removed 0 bases at V and 5 bases at J, with 17 bases between. CDR3 in amino acids: CATSRDLGNPKDEQYF. The CDR3 DNA is TGTGCCACCAGCAGAGATCTAGGGAACCCCAAGGACGAGCAGTACTTC.

This rearrangement joins TRBV4-3 to TRBJ2-1; TRBD2 might be the D (5 bases). CDR3 length equals 17 residues. The germline V gene has CDR1 LGHNA and CDR2 YSLEER. V was trimmed by 0 bases and J by 0 bases, leaving 12 bases between them. In nucleotides, the CDR3 is TGCGCCAGCAGCCAAGACATACCGGGGAGCTCCTACAATGAGCAGTTCTTC. Amino acids: CASSQDIPGSSYNEQFF.

V usage is TRBV19 and J usage is TRBJ2-1, with 12 bases fitting TRBD2. The CDR3 is made up of 16 amino acids. From germline, CDR1 is LNHDA and CDR2 SQIVND (reference sequence). With 7 bases clipped from V and 6 bases from J, the junction kept 10 bases outside the gene matches. The CDR3 nucleotides are TGTGCCAGTATGCCTAGTCCTAGCGGGAGGGGCAATGAGCAGTTCTTC. Translating it yields CASMPSPSGRGNEQFF.

This chain connects TRBV19 to TRBJ2-5, with TRBD2 matching over 10 bases. The CDR3 totals 15 residues. The ends lost 4 bases at V and 5 bases at J; junction bases unmatched: 7. In germline, CDR1 is LNHDA, CDR2 SQIVND (reference sequence). CDR3 DNA sequence: TGTGCCAGTAGTAGAACCTTTAGCGGGAGGGAGACCCAGTACTTC. It is translated as CASSRTFSGRETQYF.